Below, 6 T cell receptor beta chains from the same sample are listed, as sequenced in a study of T-cell reconstitution after alpha-beta-depleted transplantation in children. The TCRbeta library incorporated unique molecular identifiers. TCRdb ran MiXCR on the PCR reads and lists one entry per CDR3 protein. This sample has approximately 97,000 distinct CDR3 sequences; roughly 7.6% occur once, and the top ten carry about 15%. This material consisted of PBMCs, taken before TCRalphabeta/CD19-depleted stem cell transplant. The receptors derive from a boy aged 2 to 10 with acute lymphoblastic leukemia, due to receive a stem cell transplant.

This clonotype came up many times. The J gene is TRBJ2-1, the V gene TRBV5-1; 9 positions agree with TRBD2. The CDR3 covers 18 residues. CDR1 SGHRS and CDR2 YFSETQ come from the germline V gene. Trimming cost V 5 bases and J 0 bases; bases outside gene matches: 12. CDR3 coding DNA: TGCGCCAGCAGGGCGGGGGGGCCTTACGCTAGCTCCTACAATGAGCAGTTCTTC. It translates to CASRAGGPYASSYNEQFF.

This chain uses TRBV11-1 with TRBJ1-5; TRBD1 matches 8 bases. The J segment lost 0 bases and the V segment lost 5 bases, leaving 18 bases of the junction unmatched. The CDR3 has 20 residues. Per germline, CDR1 SGHAT and CDR2 FQDESV (reference sequence). CDR3 DNA sequence: TGTGCCAGCAGCCCTGGAAGCCGGACAGGGTCGGGTACTAGCAATCAGCCCCAGCATTTT. It yields the protein CASSPGSRTGSGTSNQPQHF.

This clonotype was recorded a few times. The chain joins TRBV5-1 to TRBJ2-2; a weak D match, TRBD1 (5 bases). V was pared by 0 bases and J by 4 bases, with 13 bases between. The CDR3 totals 16 residues. CDR1 and CDR2 from the germline V gene are SGHRS and YFSETQ. The CDR3 DNA is TGCGCCAGCAGCTTGGCCAGGGCAGGGCCCACCGGGGAGCTGTTTTTT. Protein sequence: CASSLARAGPTGELFF.

This clonotype was observed at least ten times. The chain links TRBV28 to TRBJ2-6, with D perhaps matching TRBD2 (7 bases). Between the trimmed V and J ends, which lost 6 bases and 1 base, there was a span of 16 bases. CDR3 size: 17 residues. Germline CDR1 and CDR2: MDHEN and SYDVKM. The CDR3 loop is CASSGEGGWSGANVLTF. CDR3 sequence (DNA): TGTGCCAGCAGCGGCGAGGGGGGGTGGTCTGGGGCCAACGTCCTGACTTTC.

The rearrangement links TRBV4-1 to TRBJ2-3; TRBD2 matches 13 bases. Unmatched junction bases numbered 3, after V lost 4 bases and J lost 2 bases. This CDR3 has 16 amino acids. Per the germline V gene, CDR1 is MGHRA and CDR2 is YSYEKL. The CDR3 here is CASSLGLAGDTDTQYF. CDR3 DNA sequence: TGCGCCAGCAGCCTCGGACTAGCGGGGGACACAGATACGCAGTATTTT.

CDR3 DNA sequence: TGTGCCAGCAGTTACGGCGCAGGCCGGCAGTTCTTC. It translates to CASSYGAGRQFF. This chain uses TRBV6-2 or TRBV6-3 with TRBJ2-1; no definite D call. Germline V gene data show CDR1 as MNHEY and CDR2 as SVGEGT. The CDR3 is 12 amino acids. V dropped 2 bases and J dropped 12 bases, with 11 bases sitting between them.